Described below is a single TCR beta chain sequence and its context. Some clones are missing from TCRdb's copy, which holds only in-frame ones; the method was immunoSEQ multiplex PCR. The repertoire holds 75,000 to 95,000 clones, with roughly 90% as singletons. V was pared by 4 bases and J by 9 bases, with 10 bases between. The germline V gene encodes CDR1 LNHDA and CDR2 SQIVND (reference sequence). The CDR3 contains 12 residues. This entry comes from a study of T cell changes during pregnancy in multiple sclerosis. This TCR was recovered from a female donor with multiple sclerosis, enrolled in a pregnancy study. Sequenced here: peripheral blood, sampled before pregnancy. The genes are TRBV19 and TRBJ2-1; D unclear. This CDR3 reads CASSRRVGEQFF. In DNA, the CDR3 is TGTGCCAGTAGTAGGAGAGTAGGTGAGCAGTTCTTC.